This is a list of T cell receptor beta chains from one sample in a study of cytomegalovirus exposure and HLA in healthy donors. The repertoire was sequenced with immunoSEQ multiplex PCR; TCRdb's copy has only in-frame clones and lacks some. The repertoire holds a few hundred thousand clones, with 90% as singletons. The specimen sequenced was PBMCs. All receptors come from a woman aged 18-30 years in good health and CMV-seronegative. Both conserved end residues are trimmed from each CDR3. D genes are given only for firm matches.

- | TRBJ1-1 | TRBV4-1 | ASSTDRNTEAF
- | TRBJ2-2 | TRBV29-1 | SAMTANTGELF
TRBD1 | TRBJ1-5 | TRBV5-1 | ASSRTGGWDQPQH
- | TRBJ1-5 | TRBV9 | ASSVGQNYQPQH
TRBD1 | TRBJ1-2 | TRBV28 | ASSSGQANYGYT
TRBD1 | TRBJ2-5 | TRBV5-1 | ASSLGQGALEKETQY
- | TRBJ1-1 | TRBV7-9 | ASSRGPMNTEAF
TRBD1 | TRBJ1-5 | TRBV6-5 | ASSQDRGNQPQH
TRBD2 | TRBJ2-3 | TRBV10-1 | ASSEMGTSGTDTQY
TRBD1 | TRBJ1-1 | TRBV7-2 | ASSLMGQGLPEAF
- | TRBJ1-5 | TRBV25-1 | ASSEATQDQPQH
- | TRBJ2-5 | TRBV5-1 | ASSLAAVTRFTLETQY
- | TRBJ2-1 | TRBV19 | ASSMPMGGGRIEQF
- | TRBJ1-2 | TRBV19 | ASSIEYWGTGYGYT
- | TRBJ2-7 | TRBV27 | ASSQQGDGYEQY
- | TRBJ1-4 | TRBV30 | AWSRGGSGELF
- | TRBJ2-2 | TRBV27 | ATTGAALGGGELF
- | TRBJ2-1 | TRBV2 | ASGKGVQRINANEQF
- | TRBJ1-4 | TRBV13 | ASSGRRSRNEKLF
- | TRBJ1-4 | TRBV30 | AWSPGGGGNEKLF
- | TRBJ1-5 | TRBV7-9 | ASSLHSNQPQH
- | TRBJ2-3 | TRBV11-3 | ASSLSPTNTQY
TRBD1 | TRBJ2-5 | TRBV29-1 | SANRGLETQY
TRBD1 | TRBJ2-2 | TRBV11-2 | ASSRDRENTGELF
TRBD2 | TRBJ2-1 | TRBV5-1 | ASSFTSGGYNEQF
TRBD2 | TRBJ2-5 | TRBV2 | ASSSGGPDVVETQY
TRBD2 | TRBJ2-1 | TRBV19 | ASSKAGLTSYNEQF
- | TRBJ2-7 | TRBV19 | ASSRQGNFYEQY
TRBD1 | TRBJ1-1 | TRBV5-4 | ASSPPQGIAEAF
TRBD1 | TRBJ1-6 | TRBV6-1 | ASSGQGAPYNSPLH
TRBD1 | TRBJ1-1 | TRBV6-6 | ASSLGTAKTEAF
- | TRBJ2-7 | TRBV28 | ASSFNYEQY
TRBD1 | TRBJ1-2 | TRBV5-6 | ASSVRQGSGYT
TRBD2 | TRBJ2-7 | TRBV6-1 | ASSGTSGDYEQY
TRBD1 | TRBJ1-6 | TRBV27 | ASRGTGSYSPLH
- | TRBJ2-1 | TRBV6-1 | ASSEVGGRKQF
- | TRBJ1-2 | TRBV2 | ASSDPVNYGYT
TRBD1 | TRBJ1-2 | TRBV6-5 | ASRPGQGSLGYT
TRBD1 | TRBJ1-4 | TRBV6-5 | ASSEGQENEKLF
TRBD1 | TRBJ1-1 | TRBV6-1 | ASSHSGQGTEAF
TRBD1 | TRBJ2-1 | TRBV5-1 | ASSWTGTTRGEQF